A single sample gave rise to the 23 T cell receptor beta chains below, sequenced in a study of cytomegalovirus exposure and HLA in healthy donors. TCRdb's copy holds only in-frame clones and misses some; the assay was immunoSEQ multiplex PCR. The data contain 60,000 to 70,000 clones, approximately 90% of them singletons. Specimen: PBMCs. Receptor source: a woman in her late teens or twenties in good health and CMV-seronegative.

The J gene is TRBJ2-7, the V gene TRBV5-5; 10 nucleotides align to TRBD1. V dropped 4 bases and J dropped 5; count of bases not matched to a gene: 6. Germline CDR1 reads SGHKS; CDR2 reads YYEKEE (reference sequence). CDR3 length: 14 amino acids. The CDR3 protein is CASSHGQGVDEQYF. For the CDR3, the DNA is TGTGCCAGCAGCCACGGACAGGGGGTGGACGAGCAGTACTTC.

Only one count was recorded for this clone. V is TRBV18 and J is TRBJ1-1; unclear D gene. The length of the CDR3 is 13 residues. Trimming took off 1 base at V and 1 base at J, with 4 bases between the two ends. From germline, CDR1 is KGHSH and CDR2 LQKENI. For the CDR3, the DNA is TGTGCCAGCTCACCACGGCAGAACACTGAAGCTTTCTTT. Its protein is CASSPRQNTEAFF.

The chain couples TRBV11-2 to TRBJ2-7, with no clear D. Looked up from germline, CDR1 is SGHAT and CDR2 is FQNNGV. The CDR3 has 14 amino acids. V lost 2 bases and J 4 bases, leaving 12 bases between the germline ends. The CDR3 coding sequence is TGTGCCAGCAGCTTAAGAATTCGAGATTACGAGCAGTACTTC. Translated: CASSLRIRDYEQYF.

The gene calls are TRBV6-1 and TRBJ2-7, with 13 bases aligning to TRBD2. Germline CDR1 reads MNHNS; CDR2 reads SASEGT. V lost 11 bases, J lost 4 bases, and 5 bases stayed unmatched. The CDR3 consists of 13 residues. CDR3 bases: TGTGCCGGCGGACTAGCGGGAGTTTACGAGCAGTACTTC. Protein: CAGGLAGVYEQYF.

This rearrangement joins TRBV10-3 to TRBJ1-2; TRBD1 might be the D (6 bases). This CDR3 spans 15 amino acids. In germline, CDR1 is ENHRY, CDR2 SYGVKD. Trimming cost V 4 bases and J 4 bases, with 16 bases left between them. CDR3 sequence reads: CAISGEQGLTYGYTF. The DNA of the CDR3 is TGTGCCATCAGTGGGGAGCAGGGGCTTACCTATGGCTACACCTTC.

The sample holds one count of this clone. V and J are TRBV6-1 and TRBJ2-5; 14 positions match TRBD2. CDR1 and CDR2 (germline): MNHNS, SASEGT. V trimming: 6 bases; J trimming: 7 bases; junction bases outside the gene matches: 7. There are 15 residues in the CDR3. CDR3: CASREGLAGVSTQYF. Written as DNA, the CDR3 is TGTGCCAGCAGGGAGGGACTAGCGGGGGTATCGACCCAGTACTTC.

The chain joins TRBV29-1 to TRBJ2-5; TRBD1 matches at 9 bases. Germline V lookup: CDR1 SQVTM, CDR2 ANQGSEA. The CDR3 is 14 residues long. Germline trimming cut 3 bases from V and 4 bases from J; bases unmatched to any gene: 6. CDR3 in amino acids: CSVDIGQGSETQYF. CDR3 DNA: TGCAGCGTTGACATTGGACAGGGGTCAGAGACCCAGTACTTC.

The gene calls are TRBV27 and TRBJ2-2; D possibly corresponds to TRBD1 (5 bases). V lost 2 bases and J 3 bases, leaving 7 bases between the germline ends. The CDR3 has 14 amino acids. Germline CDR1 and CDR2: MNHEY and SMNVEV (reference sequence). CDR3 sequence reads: CASSLGAHTGELFF. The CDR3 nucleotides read TGTGCCAGCAGTTTAGGGGCGCACACCGGGGAGCTGTTTTTT.

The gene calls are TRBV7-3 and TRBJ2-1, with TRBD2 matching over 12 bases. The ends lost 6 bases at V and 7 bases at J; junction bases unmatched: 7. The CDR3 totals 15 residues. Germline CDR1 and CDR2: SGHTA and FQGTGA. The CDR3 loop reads CASSLAGGPQNEQFF. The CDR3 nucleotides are TGTGCCAGCAGTCTAGCGGGGGGGCCGCAGAATGAGCAGTTCTTC.

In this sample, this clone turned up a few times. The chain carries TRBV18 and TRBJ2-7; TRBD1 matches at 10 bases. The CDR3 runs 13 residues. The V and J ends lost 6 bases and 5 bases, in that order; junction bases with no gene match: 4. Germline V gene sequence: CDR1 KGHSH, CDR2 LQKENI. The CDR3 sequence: CASSPTGGHEQYF. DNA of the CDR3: TGTGCCAGCTCCCCGACAGGGGGCCACGAGCAGTACTTC.

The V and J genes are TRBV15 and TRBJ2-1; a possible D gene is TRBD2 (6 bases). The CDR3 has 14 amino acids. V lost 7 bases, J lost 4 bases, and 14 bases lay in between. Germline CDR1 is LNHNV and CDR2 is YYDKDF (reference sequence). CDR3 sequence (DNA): TGTGCCACCAAGAGTCTTCGGGGGTACAATGAGCAGTTCTTC. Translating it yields CATKSLRGYNEQFF.

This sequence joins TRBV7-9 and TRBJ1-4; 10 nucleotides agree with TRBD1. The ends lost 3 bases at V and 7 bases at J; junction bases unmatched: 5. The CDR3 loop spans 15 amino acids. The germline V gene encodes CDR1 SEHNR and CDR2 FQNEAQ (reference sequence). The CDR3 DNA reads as TGTGCCAGCAGCTTCGTCGGGACAGGGGCTGAAAAACTGTTTTTT. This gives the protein CASSFVGTGAEKLFF.

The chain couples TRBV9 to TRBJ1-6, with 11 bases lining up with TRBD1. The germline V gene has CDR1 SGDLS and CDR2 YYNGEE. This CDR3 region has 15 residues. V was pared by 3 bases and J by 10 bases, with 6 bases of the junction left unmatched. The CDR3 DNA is TGTGCCAGCAGCGCGGGACAGGGGGTCAGCTCACCCCTCCACTTT. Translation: CASSAGQGVSSPLHF.

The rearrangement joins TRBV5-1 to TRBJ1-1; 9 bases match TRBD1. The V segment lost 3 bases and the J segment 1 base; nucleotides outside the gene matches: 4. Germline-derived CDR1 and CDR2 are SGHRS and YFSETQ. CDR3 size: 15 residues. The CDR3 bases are TGCGCCAGCAGCTCACCGGACAGGGGGAACACTGAAGCTTTCTTT. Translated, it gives CASSSPDRGNTEAFF.

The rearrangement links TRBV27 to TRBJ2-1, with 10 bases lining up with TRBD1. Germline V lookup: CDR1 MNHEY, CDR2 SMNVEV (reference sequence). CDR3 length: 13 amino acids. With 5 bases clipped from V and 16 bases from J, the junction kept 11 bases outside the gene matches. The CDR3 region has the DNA TGTGCCAGCAGTCCGGGGACAGGGGTCTTTTATTTCTTC. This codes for CASSPGTGVFYFF.

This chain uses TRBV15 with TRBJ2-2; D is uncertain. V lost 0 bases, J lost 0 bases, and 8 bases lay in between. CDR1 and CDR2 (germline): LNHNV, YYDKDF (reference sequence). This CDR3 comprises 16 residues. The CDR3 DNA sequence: TGTGCCACCAGCAGAGATCGCAGCGCGAACACCGGGGAGCTGTTTTTT. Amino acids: CATSRDRSANTGELFF.

The CDR3, as DNA: TGTGCCAGCAGCTTACAGGGGGCTGGGGCCAACGTCCTGACTTTC. It codes for CASSLQGAGANVLTF. The chain uses TRBV5-5 and TRBJ2-6; 8 nucleotides agree with TRBD1. V gave up 2 bases and J gave up 2 bases; unmatched junction bases: 0. The CDR3 sequence is 15 residues long. CDR1 and CDR2 from the germline V gene are SGHKS and YYEKEE (reference sequence).

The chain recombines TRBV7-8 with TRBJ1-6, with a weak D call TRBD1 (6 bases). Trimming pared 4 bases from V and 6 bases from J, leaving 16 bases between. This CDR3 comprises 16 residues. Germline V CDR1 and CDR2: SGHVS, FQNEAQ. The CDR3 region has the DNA TGTGCCAGCAGCTCATTCCAAAGGGGGAGTAATTCACCCCTCCACTTT. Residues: CASSSFQRGSNSPLHF.

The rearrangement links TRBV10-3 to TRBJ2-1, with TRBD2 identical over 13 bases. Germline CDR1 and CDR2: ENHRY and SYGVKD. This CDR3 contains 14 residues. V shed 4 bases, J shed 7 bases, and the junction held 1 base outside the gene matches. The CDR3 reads CAISGGLAGNEQFF. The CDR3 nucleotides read TGTGCCATCAGTGGGGGACTAGCGGGGAATGAGCAGTTCTTC.

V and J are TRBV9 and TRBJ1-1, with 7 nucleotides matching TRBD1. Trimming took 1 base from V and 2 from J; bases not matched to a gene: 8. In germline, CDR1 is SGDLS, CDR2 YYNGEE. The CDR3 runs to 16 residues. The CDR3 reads CASSVQTGTVNTEAFF. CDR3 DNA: TGTGCCAGCAGCGTACAAACCGGGACAGTTAACACTGAAGCTTTCTTT.

The CDR3 DNA sequence: TGTGCCAGCAGCTTAGATTTTAGCGGGAGGTCGTCCAATGAGCAGTTCTTC. Translating gives CASSLDFSGRSSNEQFF. The chain is built from TRBV11-2 and TRBJ2-1; 10 bases are shared with TRBD2. The germline gives CDR1 SGHAT, CDR2 FQNNGV. The CDR3 runs 17 residues. The V and J ends lost 0 bases and 6 bases, in that order; junction bases with no gene match: 8.

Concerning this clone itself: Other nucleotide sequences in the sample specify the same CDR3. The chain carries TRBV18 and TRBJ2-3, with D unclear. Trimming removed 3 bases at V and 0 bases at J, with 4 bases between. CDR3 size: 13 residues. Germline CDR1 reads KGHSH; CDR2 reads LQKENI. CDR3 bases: TGTGCCAGCTCACCTCCTAGCACAGATACGCAGTATTTT. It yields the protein CASSPPSTDTQYF.

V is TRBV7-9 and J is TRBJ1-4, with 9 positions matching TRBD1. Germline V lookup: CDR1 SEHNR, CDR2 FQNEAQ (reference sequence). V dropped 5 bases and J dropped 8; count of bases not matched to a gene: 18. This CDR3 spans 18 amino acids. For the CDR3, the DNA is TGTGCCAGCAGCCCACCTTCGCCCGGGACAGGGATCGGGGAAAAACTGTTTTTT. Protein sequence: CASSPPSPGTGIGEKLFF.